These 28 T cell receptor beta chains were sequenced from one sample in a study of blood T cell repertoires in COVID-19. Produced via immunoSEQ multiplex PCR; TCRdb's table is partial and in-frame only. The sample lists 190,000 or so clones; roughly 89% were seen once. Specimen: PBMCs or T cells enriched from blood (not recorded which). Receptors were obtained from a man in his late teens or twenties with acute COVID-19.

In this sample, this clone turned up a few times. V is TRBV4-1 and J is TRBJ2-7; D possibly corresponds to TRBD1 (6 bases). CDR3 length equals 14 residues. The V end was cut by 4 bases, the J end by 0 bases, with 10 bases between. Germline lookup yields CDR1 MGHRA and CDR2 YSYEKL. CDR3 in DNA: TGCGCCAGCAGCCTTGACAGGTTCTCCTACGAGCAGTACTTC. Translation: CASSLDRFSYEQYF.

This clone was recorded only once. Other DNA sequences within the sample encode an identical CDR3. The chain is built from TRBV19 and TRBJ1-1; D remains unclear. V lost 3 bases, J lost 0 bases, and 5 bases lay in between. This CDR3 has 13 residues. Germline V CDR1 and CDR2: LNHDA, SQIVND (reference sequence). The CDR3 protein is CASSISLNTEAFF. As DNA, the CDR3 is TGTGCCAGTAGTATCTCCCTGAACACTGAAGCTTTCTTT.

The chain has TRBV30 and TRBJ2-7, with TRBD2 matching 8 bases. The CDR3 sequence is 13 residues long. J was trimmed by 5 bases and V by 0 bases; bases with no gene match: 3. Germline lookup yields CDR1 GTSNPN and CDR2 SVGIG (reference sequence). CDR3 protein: CAWSVLAANEQYF. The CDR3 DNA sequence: TGTGCCTGGAGTGTACTAGCGGCCAACGAGCAGTACTTC.

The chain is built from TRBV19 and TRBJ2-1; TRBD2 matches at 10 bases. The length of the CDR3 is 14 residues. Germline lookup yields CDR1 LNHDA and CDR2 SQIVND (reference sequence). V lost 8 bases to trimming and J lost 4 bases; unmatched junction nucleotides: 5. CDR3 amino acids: CASQLAGKYNEQFF. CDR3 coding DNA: TGTGCCAGTCAACTAGCGGGAAAATACAATGAGCAGTTCTTC.

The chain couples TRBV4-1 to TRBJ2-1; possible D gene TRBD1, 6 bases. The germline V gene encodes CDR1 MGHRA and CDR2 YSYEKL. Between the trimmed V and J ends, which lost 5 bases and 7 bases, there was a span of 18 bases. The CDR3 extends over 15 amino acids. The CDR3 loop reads CASSSRQERSNEQFF. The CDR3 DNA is TGCGCCAGCAGCTCCAGACAGGAAAGAAGTAATGAGCAGTTCTTC.

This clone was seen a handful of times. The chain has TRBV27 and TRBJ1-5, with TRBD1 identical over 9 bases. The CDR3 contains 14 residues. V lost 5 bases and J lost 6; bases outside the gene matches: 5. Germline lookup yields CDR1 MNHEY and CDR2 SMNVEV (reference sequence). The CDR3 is CASSAQTGGQPQHF. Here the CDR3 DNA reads TGTGCCAGCAGTGCCCAGACAGGGGGTCAGCCCCAGCATTTT.

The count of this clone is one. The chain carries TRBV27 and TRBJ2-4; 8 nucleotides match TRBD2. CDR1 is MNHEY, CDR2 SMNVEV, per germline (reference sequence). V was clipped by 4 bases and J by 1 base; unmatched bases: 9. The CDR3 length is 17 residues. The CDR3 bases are TGTGCCAGCAGTTGGGGCGCGGGAGGACTTGCCAAAAACATTCAGTACTTC. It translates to CASSWGAGGLAKNIQYF.

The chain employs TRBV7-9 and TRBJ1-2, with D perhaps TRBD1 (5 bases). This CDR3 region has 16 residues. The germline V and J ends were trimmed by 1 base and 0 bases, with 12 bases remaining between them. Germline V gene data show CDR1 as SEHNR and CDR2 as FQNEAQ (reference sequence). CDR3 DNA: TGTGCCAGCAGCTTAGACAGGTTTGAAGCTAACTATGGCTACACCTTC. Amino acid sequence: CASSLDRFEANYGYTF.

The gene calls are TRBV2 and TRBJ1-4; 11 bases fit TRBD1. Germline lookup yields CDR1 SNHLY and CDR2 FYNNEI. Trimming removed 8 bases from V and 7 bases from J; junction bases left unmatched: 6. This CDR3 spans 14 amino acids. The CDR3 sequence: CASGQGARGEKLFF. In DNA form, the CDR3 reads TGTGCCAGCGGACAGGGGGCCAGGGGTGAAAAACTGTTTTTT.

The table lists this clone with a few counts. The CDR3 region is CASSQGPSSESNYGYTF. The CDR3 coding sequence is TGCGCCAGCAGCCAAGGTCCCTCTTCGGAGTCCAACTATGGCTACACCTTC. This sequence joins TRBV4-1 and TRBJ1-2, with no clear D. The CDR3 sequence is 17 residues long. Germline-derived CDR1 and CDR2 are MGHRA and YSYEKL. V dropped 1 base and J dropped 2 bases, with 17 bases sitting between them.

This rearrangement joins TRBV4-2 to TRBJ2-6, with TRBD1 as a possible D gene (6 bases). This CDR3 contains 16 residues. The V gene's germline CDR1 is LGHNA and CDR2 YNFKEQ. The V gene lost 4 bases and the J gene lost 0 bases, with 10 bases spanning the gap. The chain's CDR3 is CASSPNRDSGANVLTF. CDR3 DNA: TGTGCCAGCAGCCCGAACAGGGACTCTGGGGCCAACGTCCTGACTTTC.

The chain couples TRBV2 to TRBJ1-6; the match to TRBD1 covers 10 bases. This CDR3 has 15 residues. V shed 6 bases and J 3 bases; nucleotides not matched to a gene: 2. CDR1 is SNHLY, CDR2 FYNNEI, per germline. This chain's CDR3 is CASRGQGFYNSPLHF. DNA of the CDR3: TGTGCCAGCAGGGGACAGGGGTTCTATAATTCACCCCTCCACTTT.

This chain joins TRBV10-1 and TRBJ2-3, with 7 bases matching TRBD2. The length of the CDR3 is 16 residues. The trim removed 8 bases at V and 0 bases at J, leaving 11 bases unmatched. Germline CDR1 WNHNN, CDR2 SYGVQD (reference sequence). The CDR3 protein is CASSNGASGSTDTQYF. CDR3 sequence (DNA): TGCGCCAGCTCAAACGGGGCTAGCGGTAGCACAGATACGCAGTATTTT.

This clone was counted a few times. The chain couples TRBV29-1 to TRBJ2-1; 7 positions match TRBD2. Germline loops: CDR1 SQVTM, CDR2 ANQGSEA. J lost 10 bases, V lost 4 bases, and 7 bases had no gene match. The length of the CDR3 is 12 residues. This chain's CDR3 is CSVVSSGNEQFF. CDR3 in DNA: TGCAGCGTTGTGTCCAGCGGGAACGAGCAGTTCTTC.

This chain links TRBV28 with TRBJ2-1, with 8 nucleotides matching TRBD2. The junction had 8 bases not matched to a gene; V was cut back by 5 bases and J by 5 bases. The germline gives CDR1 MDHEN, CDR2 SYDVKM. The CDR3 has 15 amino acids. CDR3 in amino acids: CASSKWGTRNNEQFF. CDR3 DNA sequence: TGTGCCAGCAGTAAGTGGGGGACTAGAAACAATGAGCAGTTCTTC.

The CDR3: CASSLSGRLFF. The CDR3 DNA reads as TGTGCCAGCAGCTTGTCGGGGAGACTGTTTTTT. The rearrangement uses TRBV5-4 and TRBJ1-4; no definite D call. Trimming stripped 1 base from V and 13 bases from J, with 8 bases between. There are 11 residues in the CDR3. Per the germline V gene, CDR1 is SGHNT and CDR2 is YYREEE (reference sequence).

The CDR3 sequence: CASSQGLAETQYF. CDR3 nucleotides: TGTGCCAGCAGCCAGGGACTAGCGGAGACCCAGTACTTC. The genes are TRBV5-4 and TRBJ2-5; 10 positions match TRBD2. Trimming removed 4 bases from V and 5 bases from J; junction bases left unmatched: 2. CDR1 is SGHNT, CDR2 YYREEE, per germline (reference sequence). This CDR3 region has 13 residues.

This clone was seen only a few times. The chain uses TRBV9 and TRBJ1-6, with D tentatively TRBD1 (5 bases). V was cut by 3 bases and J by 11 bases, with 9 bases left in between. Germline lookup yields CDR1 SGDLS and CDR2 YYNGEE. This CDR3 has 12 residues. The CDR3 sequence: CASSAQGPPLHF. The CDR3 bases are TGTGCCAGCAGCGCCCAGGGTCCACCCCTCCACTTT.

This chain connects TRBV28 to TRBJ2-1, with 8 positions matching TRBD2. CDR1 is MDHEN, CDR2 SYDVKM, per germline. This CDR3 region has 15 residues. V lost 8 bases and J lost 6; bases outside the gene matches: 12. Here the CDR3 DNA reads TGTGCCAGCTTAACCAGCGGGAGCGAGGGCAATGAGCAGTTCTTC. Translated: CASLTSGSEGNEQFF.

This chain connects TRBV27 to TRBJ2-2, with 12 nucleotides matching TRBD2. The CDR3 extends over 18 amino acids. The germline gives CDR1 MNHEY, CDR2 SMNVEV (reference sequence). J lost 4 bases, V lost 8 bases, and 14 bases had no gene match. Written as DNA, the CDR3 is TGTGCCAGCGGAGAGACTAGCGGGAGAGGATGGGGCACCGGGGAGCTGTTTTTT. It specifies CASGETSGRGWGTGELFF.

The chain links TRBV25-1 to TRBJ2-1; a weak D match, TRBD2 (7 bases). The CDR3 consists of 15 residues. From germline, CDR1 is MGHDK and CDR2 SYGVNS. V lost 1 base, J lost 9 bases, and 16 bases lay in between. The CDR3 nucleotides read TGTGCCAGCAGTGAATTAGGTGGGGGAGGGGGTGAGCAGTTCTTC. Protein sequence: CASSELGGGGGEQFF.

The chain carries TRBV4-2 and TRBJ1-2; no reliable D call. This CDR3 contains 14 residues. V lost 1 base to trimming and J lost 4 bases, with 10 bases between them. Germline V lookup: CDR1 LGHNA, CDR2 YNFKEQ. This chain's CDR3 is CASSQGQISYGYTF. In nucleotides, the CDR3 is TGTGCCAGCAGCCAAGGCCAGATCAGCTATGGCTACACCTTC.

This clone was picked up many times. CDR3 nucleotides: TGTGCCAGCAGTACGCCAACAGGGTCCTATGGCTACACCTTC. This gives the protein CASSTPTGSYGYTF. The chain recombines TRBV6-6 with TRBJ1-2, with D possibly matching TRBD1 (6 bases). The CDR3 length is 14 residues. V was pared by 5 bases and J by 4 bases, with 14 bases between. CDR1 and CDR2 from the germline V gene are MNHNY and SVGAGI (reference sequence).

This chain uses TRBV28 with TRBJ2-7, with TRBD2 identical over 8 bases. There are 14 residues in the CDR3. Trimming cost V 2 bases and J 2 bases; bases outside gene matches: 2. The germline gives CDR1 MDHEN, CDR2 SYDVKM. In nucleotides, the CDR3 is TGTGCCAGCAGTTTAGTAGCGGGAACCTACGAGCAGTACTTC. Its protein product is CASSLVAGTYEQYF.

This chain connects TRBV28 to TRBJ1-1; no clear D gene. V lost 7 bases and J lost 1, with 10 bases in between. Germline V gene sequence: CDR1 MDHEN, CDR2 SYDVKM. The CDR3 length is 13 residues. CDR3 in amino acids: CASTPTENTEAFF. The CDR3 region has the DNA TGTGCCAGCACCCCTACAGAGAACACTGAAGCTTTCTTT.

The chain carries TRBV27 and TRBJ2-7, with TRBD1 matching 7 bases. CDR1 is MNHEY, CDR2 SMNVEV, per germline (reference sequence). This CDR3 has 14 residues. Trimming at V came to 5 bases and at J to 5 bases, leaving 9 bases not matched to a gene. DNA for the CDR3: TGTGCCAGCAGTCTAGGGACAGTCCCCGACGAGCAGTACTTC. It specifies CASSLGTVPDEQYF.

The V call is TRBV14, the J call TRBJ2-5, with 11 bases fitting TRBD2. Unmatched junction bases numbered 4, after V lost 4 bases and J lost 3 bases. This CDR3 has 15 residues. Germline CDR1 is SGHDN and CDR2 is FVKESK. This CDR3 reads CASSLLAGVEETQYF. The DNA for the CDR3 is TGTGCCAGCAGCCTACTAGCGGGAGTAGAAGAGACCCAGTACTTC.

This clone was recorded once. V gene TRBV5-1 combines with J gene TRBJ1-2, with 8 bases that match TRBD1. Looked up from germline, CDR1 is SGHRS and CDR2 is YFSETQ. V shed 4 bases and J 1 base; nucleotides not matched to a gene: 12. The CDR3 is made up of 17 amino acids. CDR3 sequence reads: CASSHLRQGPINYGYTF. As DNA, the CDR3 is TGCGCCAGCAGCCATCTACGACAGGGGCCTATTAACTATGGCTACACCTTC.